This TCR beta chain was observed in a study of T cells in Graves' hyperthyroidism and ophthalmopathy. Broader study findings: Clonotypes that were expanded in thyroid above 0.001 mostly appeared in blood too.

CDR1 is MDHEN and CDR2 is SYDVKM in the germline V gene. Trimming took 4 bases from V and 1 from J, leaving 26 bases between them. The CDR3 is made up of 20 amino acids. The source material, RNA transcripts, was used to amplify TCR beta CDR3 regions. The HTBI primer set drove a first-round RT-PCR of the TCR CDR3. TCRdb recomputed calls from the multiplex PCR reads with MiXCR, one row per CDR3 protein. The sample contains 200,000 to 250,000 distinct CDR3 sequences, about 25% of which appear only once. This clonotype was counted at least ten times. The antigen is not known. The sequenced material came from blood. This chain links TRBV28 with TRBJ1-5; D is undetermined. This receptor was obtained from a middle-aged woman with Graves' ophthalmopathy. CDR3 sequence: CASSSDRRRWIERSNQPQHF. CDR3 coding DNA: TGTGCCAGCAGTTCAGACCGGAGACGCTGGATCGAAAGGAGCAATCAGCCCCAGCATTTT.